Included here is one T cell receptor (beta chain) sequence, with context. The record originates from a study of CD8+ T cells in alopecia areata. The CDR3 is 17 amino acids. The germline V gene encodes CDR1 MGHRA and CDR2 YSYEKL. V gave up 1 base and J gave up 0 bases, with 16 bases separating them. Once RNA had been extracted, it was reverse transcribed into cDNA to act as the sequencing template. Using immunoSEQ multiplex PCR, the repertoire was profiled, and TCRdb retains in-frame clones only, with some absent. The sample records 95,000 to 100,000 clones, 50% to 75% being singletons. Stated treatment: oral pan-JAK inhibitor, 5-10 mg twice daily.

The sample in question was CD8+ T cells sorted from blood, obtained at week 4, from a patient treated with tofacitinib. The J gene is TRBJ2-7, the V gene TRBV4-1, with D possibly TRBD1 on 6 matching bases. The receptor comes from a human donor with alopecia areata. CDR3 residues: CASSQGGQLPSSYEQYF. The CDR3 nucleotides are TGCGCCAGCAGCCAAGGCGGACAGCTCCCGAGCTCCTACGAGCAGTACTTC.